A single sample gave rise to the 13 T cell receptor beta chains below, sequenced in a study of beta chain features in type 1 diabetes. Expressed TCRB transcripts got sequenced, as all isolated RNA was reverse transcribed. Sequenced by immunoSEQ multiplex PCR; TCRdb stores in-frame clones only, minus some. The sample holds about 350,000 clones, roughly a fifth seen once. Material: naive CD4+ T cells from blood. These receptors all come from a woman between 18 and 30 years old in good health.

This clone was observed a handful of times. The V call is TRBV30, the J call TRBJ1-5; D unclear. Trimming removed 1 base at V and 5 bases at J, with 12 bases between. CDR1 is GTSNPN, CDR2 SVGIG, per germline (reference sequence). This CDR3 has 14 residues. This CDR3 is CAWSAKRGYQPQHF. In nucleotides, the CDR3 is TGTGCCTGGAGTGCCAAACGGGGTTATCAGCCCCAGCATTTT.

CDR3 nucleotides: TGTGCCAGCAGCACTCAAGCGGGGACAGGGGAAGCCAATGAGCAGTTCTTC. It is translated as CASSTQAGTGEANEQFF. This chain connects TRBV11-2 to TRBJ2-1; 10 nucleotides match TRBD1. CDR3 length equals 17 residues. With 5 bases clipped from V and 6 bases from J, the junction kept 13 bases outside the gene matches. Germline CDR1 reads SGHAT; CDR2 reads FQNNGV.

The sample holds a few counts of this clone. The chain links TRBV10-1 to TRBJ2-5; 10 nucleotides align to TRBD2. V trimming: 4 bases; J trimming: 3 bases; junction bases outside the gene matches: 5. CDR3 length: 15 residues. CDR1 is WNHNN and CDR2 is SYGVQD in the germline V gene (reference sequence). CDR3 in DNA: TGCGCCAGCAGTGTCAGGACTAGCGGAGAAGAGACCCAGTACTTC. This sequence encodes CASSVRTSGEETQYF.

The DNA of the CDR3 is TGTGCCAGCAGCTCGGGACTAGCGGGGAATGAGCAGTTCTTC. It yields the protein CASSSGLAGNEQFF. The chain is built from TRBV13 and TRBJ2-1; 13 nucleotides line up with TRBD2. CDR1 and CDR2 from the germline V gene are PRHDT and FYEKMQ (reference sequence). V shed 4 bases, J shed 7 bases, and the junction held 1 base outside the gene matches. There are 14 residues in the CDR3.

This clone showed up just a few times. The V and J genes are TRBV23-1 and TRBJ1-5; TRBD1 aligns across 7 bases. TRBV23-1 is flagged as an ORF with uncertain function. Trimming at V came to 0 bases and at J to 4 bases, leaving 15 bases not matched to a gene. The length of the CDR3 is 19 residues. In DNA form, the CDR3 reads TGCGCCAGCAGTCAATCCGGTGTCCGGGACAGCCTGGGAAATCAGCCCCAGCATTTT. Its translation: CASSQSGVRDSLGNQPQHF.

The chain links TRBV25-1 to TRBJ1-2; D ambiguous. The V and J ends lost 1 base and 6 bases respectively, with 9 bases between them. This CDR3 contains 13 residues. The germline V gene has CDR1 MGHDK and CDR2 SYGVNS. This CDR3 reads CASSESGSHGYTF. DNA for the CDR3: TGTGCCAGCAGTGAATCGGGATCGCATGGCTACACCTTC.

This clone was seen more than once but under ten times. V and J are TRBV7-9 and TRBJ2-7, with TRBD1 as a possible D gene (5 bases). V was pared by 5 bases and J by 4 bases, with 9 bases between. There are 12 residues in the CDR3. Germline V CDR1 and CDR2: SEHNR, FQNEAQ (reference sequence). DNA for the CDR3: TGTGCCAGCAGCGACGACAGATACGAGCAGTACTTC. Residues: CASSDDRYEQYF.

V usage is TRBV5-1 and J usage is TRBJ1-2; D may be TRBD1 (5 bases). The CDR3 is 15 residues long. V lost 0 bases and J 6 bases, leaving 15 bases between the germline ends. Per the germline V gene, CDR1 is SGHRS and CDR2 is YFSETQ. CDR3: CASSLGARRGDGYTF. As DNA, the CDR3 is TGCGCCAGCAGCTTGGGCGCCCGGAGGGGAGATGGCTACACCTTC. Looking up the rest from reference TRBV5-1 and TRBJ1-2 gives the full variable domain: KAGVTQTPRYLIKTRGQQVTLSCSPISGHRSVSWYQQTPGQGLQFLFEYFSETQRNKGNFPGRFSGRQFSNSRSEMNVSTLELGDSALYLCASSLGARRGDGYTFGSGTRLTVV.

This clone was picked up a small number of times. The V gene is TRBV18, the J gene TRBJ2-6, with D uncertain. Trimming removed 0 bases from V and 0 bases from J, with 3 bases in between. CDR1 KGHSH and CDR2 LQKENI come from the germline V gene. This CDR3 region has 15 residues. CDR3 coding DNA: TGTGCCAGCTCACCACCGAGCTCTGGGGCCAACGTCCTGACTTTC. Amino acid sequence: CASSPPSSGANVLTF. The whole variable domain, remainder taken from reference TRBV18 and TRBJ2-6, is NAGVMQNPRHLVRRRGQEARLRCSPMKGHSHVYWYRQLPEEGLKFMVYLQKENIIDESGMPKERFSAEFPKEGPSILRIQQVVRGDSAAYFCASSPPSSGANVLTFGAGSRLTVL.

In its sample, this clone was seen once. V gene TRBV11-3 combines with J gene TRBJ2-1; D is possibly TRBD1 (5 bases). The V gene lost 6 bases and the J gene lost 4 bases, with 13 bases spanning the gap. This CDR3 has 14 residues. Germline V gene sequence: CDR1 SGHNT, CDR2 YENEEA. In DNA, the CDR3 is TGTGCCAGCAGAGACCTCCAGGGATACAATGAGCAGTTCTTC. Amino acid sequence: CASRDLQGYNEQFF.

The CDR3 DNA follows: TGCAGTGCGCTTGGCTACTATGGCTACACCTTC. This gives the protein CSALGYYGYTF. The rearrangement links TRBV20-1 to TRBJ1-2; D is uncertain. Germline V gives CDR1 DFQATT, CDR2 SNEGSKA (reference sequence). The CDR3 consists of 11 residues. The V end was cut by 6 bases, the J end by 3 bases, with 8 bases between.

The chain links TRBV7-9 to TRBJ1-4, with D possibly being TRBD1 (5 bases). This CDR3 comprises 14 residues. Deletions cut 2 bases from V and 7 bases from J, with 11 bases between. The germline V gene has CDR1 SEHNR and CDR2 FQNEAQ (reference sequence). The CDR3 DNA reads as TGTGCCAGCAGCTTAAACGGGGGGAGTGAAAAACTGTTTTTT. Residues: CASSLNGGSEKLFF.

The CDR3, as DNA: TGTGCCAGCAGTGTCACAGGGGATCAGCCCCAGCATTTT. Its translation: CASSVTGDQPQHF. V is TRBV6-5 and J is TRBJ1-5, with 7 bases that match TRBD1. The germline CDR1 and CDR2 sequences are MNHEY and SVGAGI. The CDR3 consists of 13 residues. The trim removed 5 bases at V and 5 bases at J, leaving 3 bases unmatched.